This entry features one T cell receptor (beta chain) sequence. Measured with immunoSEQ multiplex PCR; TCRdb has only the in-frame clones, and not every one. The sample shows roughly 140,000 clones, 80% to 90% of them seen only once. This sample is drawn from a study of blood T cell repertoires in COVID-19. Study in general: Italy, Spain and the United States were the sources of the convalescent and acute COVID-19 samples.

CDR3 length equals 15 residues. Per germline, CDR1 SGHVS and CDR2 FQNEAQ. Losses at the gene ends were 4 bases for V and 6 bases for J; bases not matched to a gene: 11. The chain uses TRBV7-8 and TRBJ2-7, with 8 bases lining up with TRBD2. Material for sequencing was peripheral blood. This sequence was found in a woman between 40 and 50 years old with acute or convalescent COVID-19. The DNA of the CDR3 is TGTGCCAGCAGCTCACGAGCAGCGGGAGATCTCGAGCAGTACTTC. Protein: CASSSRAAGDLEQYF.